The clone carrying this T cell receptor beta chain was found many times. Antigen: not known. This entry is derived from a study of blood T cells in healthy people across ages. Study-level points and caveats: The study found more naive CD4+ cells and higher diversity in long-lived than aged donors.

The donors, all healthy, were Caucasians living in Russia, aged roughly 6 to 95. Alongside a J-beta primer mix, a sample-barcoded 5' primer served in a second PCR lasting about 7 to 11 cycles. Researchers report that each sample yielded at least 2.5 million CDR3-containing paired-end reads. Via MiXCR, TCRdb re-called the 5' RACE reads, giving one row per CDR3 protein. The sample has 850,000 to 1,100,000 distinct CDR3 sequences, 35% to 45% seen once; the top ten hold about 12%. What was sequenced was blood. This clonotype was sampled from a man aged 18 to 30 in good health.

CDR3 nucleotide sequence: TGTGCCAGCAGCCGAGGACAGAGCTCAGATACGCAGTATTTT. Translated, it gives CASSRGQSSDTQYF. The chain has TRBV7-8 and TRBJ2-3; D is perhaps TRBD1 (6 bases). CDR1 and CDR2 from the germline V gene are SGHVS and FQNEAQ. V was trimmed by 5 bases and J by 4 bases, leaving 13 bases between them. This CDR3 contains 14 residues.